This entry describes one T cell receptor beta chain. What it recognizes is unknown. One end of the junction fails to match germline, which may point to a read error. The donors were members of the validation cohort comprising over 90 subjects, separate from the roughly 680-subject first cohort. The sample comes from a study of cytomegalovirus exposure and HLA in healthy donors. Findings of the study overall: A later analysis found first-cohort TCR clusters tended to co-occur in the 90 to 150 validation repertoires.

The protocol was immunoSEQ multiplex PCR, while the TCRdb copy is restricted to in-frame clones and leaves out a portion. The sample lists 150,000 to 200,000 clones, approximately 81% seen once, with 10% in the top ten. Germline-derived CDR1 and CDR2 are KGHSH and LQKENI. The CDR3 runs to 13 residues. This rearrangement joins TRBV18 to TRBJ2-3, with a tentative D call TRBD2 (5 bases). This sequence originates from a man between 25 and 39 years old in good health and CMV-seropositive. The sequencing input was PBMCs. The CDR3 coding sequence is TGTGCCACCTCAAACGGGGGCACAGATACGCAGTATTTT. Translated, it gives CATSNGGTDTQYF.